What follows are 5 T cell receptor beta chains derived from one specimen sequenced in a study of yellow fever vaccine responses in identical twins (dated by TCRdb to about 2018). Receptor amplification or capture employed RT-PCR. The data were produced on an Illumina HiSeq 2500. The public reads were reprocessed in TCRdb via fastp at Q25 and MiXCR, keeping in-frame beta chains. Rows are combined by CDR3 protein, so each entry shows the most common genes and DNA. For this sample there are fewer than 4,000 distinct CDR3 sequences; more than 70% appear just once. The ten largest clones capture approximately 3% of the sample. Sequenced material: T cells from blood (PBMCs), unsorted or a sorted subset (not recorded which), taken before or after yellow fever vaccination (not recorded which). These receptors originate from a woman aged 18-35 years who received the yellow fever vaccine. Donor details come from another sample of the same person, matched by shared clones.

The V and J genes are TRBV11-2 and TRBJ2-3; no definite D call. This CDR3 is 14 amino acids long. Germline values: CDR1 SGHAT, CDR2 FQNNGV. Between the trimmed V and J ends, which lost 7 bases and 1 base, there was a span of 12 bases. The CDR3 loop reads CASKEFMGTDTQYF. The CDR3 DNA reads as TGTGCCAGCAAGGAGTTTATGGGCACAGATACGCAGTATTTT. The whole variable domain, filled in from reference TRBV11-2 and TRBJ2-3, reads EAGVAQSPRYKIIEKRQSVAFWCNPISGHATLYWYQQILGQGPKLLIQFQNNGVVDDSQLPKDRFSAERLKGVDSTLKIQPAKLEDSAVYLCASKEFMGTDTQYFGPGTRLTVL.

V and J are TRBV5-1 and TRBJ2-3, with 8 bases aligning to TRBD1. V lost 6 bases to trimming and J lost 2 bases; unmatched junction nucleotides: 8. This CDR3 is 15 amino acids long. Germline CDR1 is SGHRS and CDR2 is YFSETQ. Here the CDR3 reads CASKSGTGNTDTQYF. The CDR3 DNA is TGCGCCAGCAAATCAGGGACAGGCAACACAGATACGCAGTATTTT.

This clonotype has only one observation. This rearrangement joins TRBV11-1 to TRBJ2-3; D not certain. This CDR3 contains 14 residues. V was clipped by 1 base and J by 4 bases, with 9 bases between them. Germline V gene lookup returns CDR1 SGHAT and CDR2 FQDESV (reference sequence). The CDR3 protein is CASSLVLSPDTQYF. In nucleotides, the CDR3 is TGTGCCAGCAGCTTAGTACTCTCCCCAGATACGCAGTATTTT.

The rearrangement joins TRBV11-2 to TRBJ2-3; 7 nucleotides align to TRBD1. Germline CDR1 SGHAT, CDR2 FQNNGV. The CDR3 has 16 amino acids. V lost 5 bases and J lost 5; bases outside the gene matches: 13. The DNA for the CDR3 is TGTGCCAGCAGCCCACAGGGGCTAGGTGTGGGAGATACGCAGTATTTT. It yields the protein CASSPQGLGVGDTQYF.

The chain employs TRBV7-2 and TRBJ2-7, with 10 bases fitting TRBD2. V trimming: 5 bases; J trimming: 4 bases; junction bases outside the gene matches: 5. The CDR3 totals 14 residues. Germline CDR1 is SGHTA and CDR2 is FQGNSA. As DNA, the CDR3 is TGTGCCAGCAGCGGAGCGGGAGGGCCATACGAGCAGTACTTC. This sequence encodes CASSGAGGPYEQYF.